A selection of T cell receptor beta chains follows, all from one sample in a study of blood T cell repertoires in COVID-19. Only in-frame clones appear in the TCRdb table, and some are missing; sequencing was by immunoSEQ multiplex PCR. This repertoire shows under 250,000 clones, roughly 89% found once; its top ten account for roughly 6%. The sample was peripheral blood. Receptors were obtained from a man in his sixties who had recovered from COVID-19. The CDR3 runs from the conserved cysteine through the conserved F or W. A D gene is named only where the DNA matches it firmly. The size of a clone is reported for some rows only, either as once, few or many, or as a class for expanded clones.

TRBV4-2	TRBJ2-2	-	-	TGTGCCAGCAGCCAGCACCGGGACACCTACACCGGGGAGCTGTTTTTT	CASSQHRDTYTGELFF
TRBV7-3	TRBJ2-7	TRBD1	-	TGTGCCAGCAGCCCCGACGGACAGGTTCCGTCCTACGAGCAGTACTTC	CASSPDGQVPSYEQYF
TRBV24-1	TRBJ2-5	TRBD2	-	TGTGCCACCAGAGGTAGCGGGGGACAAGAGACCCAGTACTTC	CATRGSGGQETQYF
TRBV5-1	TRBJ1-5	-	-	TGCGCCGGACGACAGGCAAATAGCAATCAGCCCCAGCATTTT	CAGRQANSNQPQHF
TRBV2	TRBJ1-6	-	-	TGTGCCAGCTTTCGGTTATTTTCACCCCTCCACTTT	CASFRLFSPLHF
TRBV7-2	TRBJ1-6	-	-	TGTGCCAGCAGCTTAGGGAGCAATAATTCACCCCTCCACTTT	CASSLGSNNSPLHF
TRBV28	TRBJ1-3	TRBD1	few	TGTGCCAGCAGTTTGGACAGGAGCTCTGGAAACACCATATATTTT	CASSLDRSSGNTIYF
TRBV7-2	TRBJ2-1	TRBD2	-	TGTGCCAGCAGCTTAGGTAGCGGGAGCTCCAATGAGCAGTTCTTC	CASSLGSGSSNEQFF
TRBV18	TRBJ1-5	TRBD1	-	TGTGCCAGCTCACCAGTGGGGACAGGAGGAAGCAATCAGCCCCAGCATTTT	CASSPVGTGGSNQPQHF
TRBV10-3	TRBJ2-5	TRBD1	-	TGTGCCATCAGTGACCCTCCGACAGGGCAAGAGACCCAGTACTTC	CAISDPPTGQETQYF
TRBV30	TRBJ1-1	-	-	TGTGCCTGGAGTCGAGCGAACACTGAAGCTTTCTTT	CAWSRANTEAFF
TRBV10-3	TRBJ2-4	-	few	TGTGCCATCAGAGCGCCTGGAGGAAACATTCAGTACTTC	CAIRAPGGNIQYF
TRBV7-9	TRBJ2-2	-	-	TGTGCCAGCAGTTCTCCCCCTTGGCAGGCCGCCGGGGAGCTGTTTTTT	CASSSPPWQAAGELFF
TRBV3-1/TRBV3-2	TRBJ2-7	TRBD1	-	TGTGCCAGCAGCCAAATATCAGGGGGATACGAGCAGTACTTC	CASSQISGGYEQYF
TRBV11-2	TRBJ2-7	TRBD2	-	TGTGCCAGCAGCGGGCGGACTAGCCTGGTAGTTGACTTC	CASSGRTSLVVDF
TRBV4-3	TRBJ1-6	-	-	TGCGCCAGCAGCCAAGATCTATCGGGTCGGAATTCACCCCTCCACTTT	CASSQDLSGRNSPLHF
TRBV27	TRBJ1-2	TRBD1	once	TGTGCCAGCAGTCCCGGACAGGGAAGGGCTAACTATGGCTACACCTTC	CASSPGQGRANYGYTF
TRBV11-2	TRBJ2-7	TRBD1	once	TGTGCCAGCAGCCGCACAGGGGGGTCCTACGAGCAGTACTTC	CASSRTGGSYEQYF